This TCR beta chain was identified during a study of CD8 T cells in ankylosing spondylitis. The study, taken as a whole, reports: Fewer than ten highly homologous variants made up a TCR beta motif that seemed to typify ankylosing spondylitis blood.

This clonotype was seen many times. The antigen is not known. TCRdb reprocessed the 5' RACE reads via MiXCR and lists one record per CDR3 protein. Of some 840,000 distinct CDR3 sequences in the sample, 10% to 15% were seen once. The V end was cut by 6 bases, the J end by 7 bases, with 13 bases between. Germline V gene data show CDR1 as MNHEY and CDR2 as SVGEGT. The CDR3 spans 13 residues. The chain uses TRBV6-2 or TRBV6-3 and TRBJ2-1; D might be TRBD1 (5 bases). The source is a male donor with ankylosing spondylitis. Sequenced input: blood, either unsorted or a sorted T cell fraction (not recorded which). CDR3 DNA sequence: TGTGCCAGCAGACGCACTGGGGCAAATGAGCAGTTCTTC. Translation: CASRRTGANEQFF.